The rows below give T cell receptor beta chains drawn from one sample of a study of HIV-infected patients and healthy controls. From the 5' RACE reads, TCRdb called clonotypes with MiXCR, one entry per CDR3 protein. The table shows 19,000 or so distinct CDR3 sequences, with roughly 19% occurring only once. Sequencing was done on a sample of CD8+ T cells from blood. These receptors were taken from a human donor in good health. CDR3s include the opening cysteine and the closing phenylalanine or tryptophan. A D gene is named only where the DNA matches it firmly. Some rows have no size entry. The others give once, few or many, or a class for an expanded clone.

d_gene: TRBD1; abundance: many; j_gene: TRBJ2-2; v_gene: TRBV4-1; CDR3aa: CASSEGASTGELFF; CDR3nt: TGCGCCAGCAGCGAGGGGGCGTCCACCGGGGAGCTGTTTTTT
d_gene: TRBD2; abundance: .; j_gene: TRBJ2-1; v_gene: TRBV13; CDR3aa: CASSSGGGYNEQFF; CDR3nt: TGTGCCAGCAGCTCCGGGGGAGGGTACAATGAGCAGTTCTTC
d_gene: TRBD1; abundance: few; j_gene: TRBJ1-2; v_gene: TRBV7-8; CDR3aa: CASSLEWDRNYGYTF; CDR3nt: TGTGCCAGCAGCTTAGAGTGGGACAGAAACTATGGCTACACCTTC
d_gene: .; abundance: .; j_gene: TRBJ2-3; v_gene: TRBV5-5; CDR3aa: CASGRAGGSDTQYF; CDR3nt: TGTGCCAGCGGCCGGGCAGGGGGGTCAGATACGCAGTATTTT
d_gene: .; abundance: .; j_gene: TRBJ1-1; v_gene: TRBV6-5; CDR3aa: CASSYSWPGRLNTEAFF; CDR3nt: TGTGCCAGCAGTTACTCCTGGCCAGGGCGCCTGAACACTGAAGCTTTCTTT
d_gene: TRBD2; abundance: many; j_gene: TRBJ2-1; v_gene: TRBV5-6; CDR3aa: CASSVGLAGGPRTYNEQFF; CDR3nt: TGTGCCAGCAGCGTAGGACTAGCGGGGGGGCCGAGGACCTACAATGAGCAGTTCTTC
d_gene: TRBD2; abundance: .; j_gene: TRBJ2-3; v_gene: TRBV19; CDR3aa: CASSINGRADTQYF; CDR3nt: TGTGCCAGTAGTATAAACGGGAGGGCAGATACGCAGTATTTT
d_gene: TRBD1; abundance: .; j_gene: TRBJ2-7; v_gene: TRBV27; CDR3aa: CASSLWGQGTYEQYF; CDR3nt: TGTGCCAGCAGTTTATGGGGACAGGGTACCTACGAGCAGTACTTC
d_gene: TRBD2; abundance: many; j_gene: TRBJ2-7; v_gene: TRBV11-2; CDR3aa: CASSHSRGGTSGAEQYF; CDR3nt: TGTGCCAGCAGTCATAGTAGGGGGGGGACTAGCGGGGCCGAGCAGTACTTC
d_gene: TRBD1; abundance: many; j_gene: TRBJ2-7; v_gene: TRBV12-3/TRBV12-4; CDR3aa: CASPGGTYEQYF; CDR3nt: TGTGCCAGTCCAGGGGGCACCTACGAGCAGTACTTC
d_gene: TRBD1; abundance: many; j_gene: TRBJ2-3; v_gene: TRBV7-6; CDR3aa: CASSLASAGGPDTQYF; CDR3nt: TGTGCCAGCAGCTTAGCGTCGGCAGGGGGACCGGATACGCAGTATTTT
d_gene: TRBD2; abundance: many; j_gene: TRBJ2-5; v_gene: TRBV14; CDR3aa: CASSQGLAMAGQETQYF; CDR3nt: TGTGCCAGCAGCCAAGGACTAGCCATGGCAGGGCAAGAGACCCAGTACTTC
d_gene: .; abundance: few; j_gene: TRBJ1-2; v_gene: TRBV13; CDR3aa: CASSHLRELNYGYTF; CDR3nt: TGTGCCAGCAGCCACCTGAGGGAGTTAAACTATGGCTACACCTTC
d_gene: .; abundance: .; j_gene: TRBJ1-5; v_gene: TRBV5-5; CDR3aa: CASSLVHNQPQHF; CDR3nt: TGTGCCAGCAGCTTGGTACATAATCAGCCCCAGCATTTT
d_gene: .; abundance: .; j_gene: TRBJ2-3; v_gene: TRBV5-6; CDR3aa: CASSLMDSSSTDTQYF; CDR3nt: TGTGCCAGCAGCTTGATGGACAGTTCTAGCACAGATACGCAGTATTTT
d_gene: .; abundance: .; j_gene: TRBJ1-1; v_gene: TRBV10-3; CDR3aa: CAISEDTYTEAFF; CDR3nt: TGTGCCATCAGTGAGGACACCTACACTGAAGCTTTCTTT
d_gene: TRBD1; abundance: many; j_gene: TRBJ2-1; v_gene: TRBV4-2; CDR3aa: CASSPDRGENEQFF; CDR3nt: TGTGCCAGCAGCCCCGACAGGGGCGAGAATGAGCAGTTCTTC
d_gene: .; abundance: few; j_gene: TRBJ1-1; v_gene: TRBV20-1; CDR3aa: CSASLLGRMNTEAFF; CDR3nt: TGCAGTGCTAGCCTCCTGGGACGTATGAACACTGAAGCTTTCTTT
d_gene: .; abundance: .; j_gene: TRBJ2-1; v_gene: TRBV7-9; CDR3aa: CASSSLVGGVGNEQFF; CDR3nt: TGTGCCAGCAGCTCTTTAGTGGGGGGTGTGGGGAATGAGCAGTTCTTC
d_gene: .; abundance: many; j_gene: TRBJ1-1; v_gene: TRBV4-1; CDR3aa: CASSQALQGSTEAFF; CDR3nt: TGCGCCAGCAGCCAAGCCCTTCAGGGGTCTACTGAAGCTTTCTTT
d_gene: .; abundance: .; j_gene: TRBJ2-2; v_gene: TRBV24-1; CDR3aa: CATSDYQGTGELFF; CDR3nt: TGTGCCACCAGTGATTACCAGGGGACCGGGGAGCTGTTTTTT
d_gene: .; abundance: many; j_gene: TRBJ2-3; v_gene: TRBV28; CDR3aa: CASSRSGELDTQYF; CDR3nt: TGTGCCAGCAGCCGTTCGGGAGAGCTTGATACGCAGTATTTT
d_gene: .; abundance: .; j_gene: TRBJ2-2; v_gene: TRBV4-1; CDR3aa: CASSLRVGNGELFF; CDR3nt: TGCGCCAGCAGCCTCAGGGTAGGGAATGGGGAGCTGTTTTTT
d_gene: .; abundance: .; j_gene: TRBJ1-1; v_gene: TRBV27; CDR3aa: CASSRRGTEAFF; CDR3nt: TGTGCCAGCAGTAGGAGGGGAACTGAAGCTTTCTTT
d_gene: .; abundance: .; j_gene: TRBJ2-5; v_gene: TRBV15; CDR3aa: CATSRDRGKQETQYF; CDR3nt: TGTGCCACCAGCAGAGATCGAGGGAAACAAGAGACCCAGTACTTC
d_gene: .; abundance: .; j_gene: TRBJ1-1; v_gene: TRBV11-2; CDR3aa: CASSILGRSNTEAFF; CDR3nt: TGTGCCAGCAGCATACTGGGACGGTCGAACACTGAAGCTTTCTTT
d_gene: .; abundance: .; j_gene: TRBJ2-7; v_gene: TRBV7-8; CDR3aa: CASSPVGQGYEQYF; CDR3nt: TGTGCCAGCAGCCCCGTGGGGCAGGGATACGAGCAGTACTTC
d_gene: .; abundance: few; j_gene: TRBJ2-7; v_gene: TRBV18; CDR3aa: CASSPPGGFYEQYF; CDR3nt: TGTGCCAGCTCACCACCGGGCGGGTTCTACGAGCAGTACTTC
d_gene: TRBD2; abundance: many; j_gene: TRBJ2-7; v_gene: TRBV6-2/TRBV6-3; CDR3aa: CASSYSRTSGGPSYEQYF; CDR3nt: TGTGCCAGCAGTTACTCTCGGACTAGCGGGGGGCCCTCCTACGAGCAGTACTTC
d_gene: .; abundance: .; j_gene: TRBJ2-5; v_gene: TRBV4-3; CDR3aa: CASSQDAEETQYF; CDR3nt: TGCGCCAGCAGCCAAGATGCGGAAGAGACCCAGTACTTC
d_gene: .; abundance: many; j_gene: TRBJ2-7; v_gene: TRBV27; CDR3aa: CASSAAGPYEQYF; CDR3nt: TGTGCCAGCAGTGCTGCGGGTCCCTACGAGCAGTACTTC
d_gene: .; abundance: many; j_gene: TRBJ1-1; v_gene: TRBV5-1; CDR3aa: CASSSRTPNTEAFF; CDR3nt: TGCGCCAGCAGCTCCCGGACACCGAACACTGAAGCTTTCTTT
d_gene: TRBD1; abundance: few; j_gene: TRBJ2-4; v_gene: TRBV5-4; CDR3aa: CASSLDMTGVDKNIQYF; CDR3nt: TGTGCCAGCAGCTTGGACATGACAGGGGTCGACAAAAACATTCAGTACTTC
d_gene: .; abundance: many; j_gene: TRBJ1-1; v_gene: TRBV29-1; CDR3aa: CSALGANTEAFF; CDR3nt: TGCAGCGCCCTCGGGGCGAACACTGAAGCTTTCTTT
d_gene: TRBD2; abundance: .; j_gene: TRBJ2-6; v_gene: TRBV5-1; CDR3aa: CASSLVTSGTFSGANVLTF; CDR3nt: TGCGCCAGCAGCCTAGTGACTAGCGGGACCTTCTCTGGGGCCAACGTCCTGACTTTC